One sample yielded the 30 T cell receptor beta chains listed below, sequenced in a study of blood T cell repertoires in COVID-19. Only in-frame clones appear in the TCRdb table, and some are missing; sequencing was by immunoSEQ multiplex PCR. The table shows about 300,000 clones, with 90% occurring only once. Sample: PBMCs or T cells enriched from blood (not recorded which). Source of these receptors: a woman in her thirties who had recovered from COVID-19.

This clone was counted once. The chain has TRBV12-5 and TRBJ2-3; 7 bases are shared with TRBD1. Germline CDR1 and CDR2: LGHNT and FRNRAP. Trimming cost V 4 bases and J 4 bases; bases outside gene matches: 8. This CDR3 comprises 15 residues. This chain's CDR3 is CASGSGDSQADTQYF. The CDR3 region has the DNA TGTGCTAGTGGTTCCGGGGACAGTCAAGCAGATACGCAGTATTTT.

The chain couples TRBV19 to TRBJ1-2; 7 bases line up with TRBD1. The trim removed 6 bases at V and 1 base at J, leaving 2 bases unmatched. The length of the CDR3 is 13 residues. From germline, CDR1 is LNHDA and CDR2 SQIVND (reference sequence). CDR3 sequence reads: CASRTGNNYGYTF. CDR3 nucleotide sequence: TGTGCCAGTAGGACAGGGAATAACTATGGCTACACCTTC.

This chain connects TRBV7-3 to TRBJ2-1; possibly TRBD2 for D (6 bases). The CDR3 contains 15 residues. Trimming stripped 5 bases from V and 0 bases from J, with 11 bases between. The V gene's germline CDR1 is SGHTA and CDR2 FQGTGA. The CDR3 coding sequence is TGTGCCAGCAGCCGCCCGGGGGTCTCCTACAATGAGCAGTTCTTC. Translated: CASSRPGVSYNEQFF.

In its sample, this clone was seen many times. The chain is built from TRBV12-3 or TRBV12-4 and TRBJ2-5; possibly TRBD2 for D (6 bases). The CDR3 length is 13 residues. V was shortened by 5 bases and J by 3 bases, with 10 bases between the two germline ends. The CDR3 spells CASSSSSEETQYF. The CDR3, as DNA: TGTGCCAGCAGTAGTTCTAGCGAAGAGACCCAGTACTTC.

The chain employs TRBV6-5 and TRBJ1-1; 9 bases are shared with TRBD1. Germline loops: CDR1 MNHEY, CDR2 SVGAGI. Trimming cost V 0 bases and J 10 bases; bases outside gene matches: 6. The CDR3 runs to 14 residues. CDR3 DNA: TGTGCCAGCAGTTACTCAAGACAGGGGGGGCGAGCTTTCTTT. This encodes CASSYSRQGGRAFF.

The V call is TRBV3-1 (or the pseudogene TRBV3-2), the J call TRBJ2-7; perhaps TRBD1 as D (6 bases). V dropped 1 base and J dropped 5 bases, with 21 bases sitting between them. CDR1 LGHDT and CDR2 YNNKEL come from the germline V gene (reference sequence). This CDR3 comprises 17 residues. The CDR3 coding sequence is TGTGCCAGCAGCCAAGGGGTATGGCAGGGGAAGTTCAACGAGCAGTACTTC. Residues: CASSQGVWQGKFNEQYF.

V and J are TRBV23-1 and TRBJ2-7; 10 bases fit TRBD2. TRBV23-1 is an ORF, with its function uncertain. This CDR3 region has 15 residues. The V gene end was trimmed by 2 bases and the J gene end by 5 bases; junction bases not matched to a gene: 6. The DNA of the CDR3 is TGCGCCAGCAGTCAAATCCCTAGCGGGAGCCACGAGCAGTACTTC. Its protein is CASSQIPSGSHEQYF.

The rearrangement links TRBV24-1 to TRBJ2-1; D possibly corresponds to TRBD2 (6 bases). V lost 2 bases to trimming and J lost 6 bases, with 16 bases between them. From germline, CDR1 is KGHDR and CDR2 SFDVKD. This CDR3 comprises 16 residues. The CDR3 sequence is CATSDSGLTEGNEQFF. The CDR3, as DNA: TGTGCCACCAGTGATTCCGGACTAACGGAAGGCAATGAGCAGTTCTTC.

The chain uses TRBV18 and TRBJ1-4; TRBD1 matches 7 bases. The J segment lost 4 bases and the V segment lost 3 bases, leaving 5 bases of the junction unmatched. The CDR3 sequence is 15 residues long. Germline V gene sequence: CDR1 KGHSH, CDR2 LQKENI. The CDR3 sequence: CASSPRTGSNEKLFF. The CDR3 DNA reads as TGTGCCAGCTCACCTCGGACAGGCAGTAATGAAAAACTGTTTTTT.

V usage is TRBV6-5 and J usage is TRBJ2-3; TRBD2 matches at 10 bases. Trimming removed 4 bases from V and 5 bases from J; junction bases left unmatched: 6. This CDR3 is built from 15 residues. CDR1 is MNHEY and CDR2 is SVGAGI in the germline V gene. The CDR3 DNA sequence: TGTGCCAGCAGTTTTACTAGCGGGACCGTAGATACGCAGTATTTT. Amino acids: CASSFTSGTVDTQYF.

The J gene is TRBJ2-4, the V gene TRBV4-2; 7 nucleotides line up with TRBD2. With V trimmed by 4 bases and J by 10 bases, 10 bases remained unmatched. Germline V gene lookup returns CDR1 LGHNA and CDR2 YNFKEQ. The CDR3 length is 14 residues. The CDR3 reads CASSPGLSNRIQYF. CDR3 bases: TGTGCCAGCAGCCCGGGACTATCCAATCGAATTCAGTACTTC.

The chain uses TRBV16 and TRBJ1-5, with 10 positions matching TRBD1. V was clipped by 1 base and J by 6 bases; unmatched bases: 3. The CDR3 runs to 15 residues. CDR1 is KGHSY, CDR2 FQNENV, per germline. CDR3 DNA: TGTGCCAGCAGCCAATTGGGACAGGGGAGTCAGCCCCAGCATTTT. It encodes CASSQLGQGSQPQHF.

The rearrangement uses TRBV4-3 and TRBJ2-2; TRBD2 agrees at 10 bases. Germline-derived CDR1 and CDR2 are LGHNA and YSLEER. V was clipped by 0 bases and J by 5 bases; unmatched bases: 9. The CDR3 has 18 amino acids. This CDR3 reads CASSQDYLAGDKTGELFF. The CDR3 region has the DNA TGCGCCAGCAGCCAAGATTACCTAGCGGGGGACAAGACCGGGGAGCTGTTTTTT.

The chain employs TRBV20-1 and TRBJ1-2; possible D gene TRBD1, 5 bases. CDR3 length equals 14 residues. The germline gives CDR1 DFQATT, CDR2 SNEGSKA (reference sequence). Trimming took off 3 bases at V and 0 bases at J, with 11 bases between the two ends. In nucleotides, the CDR3 is TGCAGTGCTAGTTTCGGGGGGACTAACTATGGCTACACCTTC. This translates into CSASFGGTNYGYTF.

The chain has TRBV4-3 and TRBJ1-4; D may be TRBD1 (5 bases). Germline CDR1 and CDR2: LGHNA and YSLEER. Trimming removed 0 bases from V and 7 bases from J, with 12 bases in between. The CDR3 has 15 residues. CDR3 in amino acids: CASSQELGEAEKLFF. CDR3 nucleotides: TGCGCCAGCAGCCAAGAATTGGGGGAGGCTGAAAAACTGTTTTTT.

The sample holds one count of this clone. The genes are TRBV7-6 and TRBJ1-3; D unclear. Germline CDR1 and CDR2: SGHVS and FNYEAQ. The CDR3 spans 16 residues. With 0 bases removed from V and 1 base from J, the gap between germline ends came to 10 bases. CDR3 bases: TGTGCCAGCAGCTTAGCTACTTCGGGGTCTGGAAACACCATATATTTT. Translation: CASSLATSGSGNTIYF.

The chain is built from TRBV6-5 and TRBJ2-2; a weak D match, TRBD1 (5 bases). This CDR3 comprises 13 residues. Germline values: CDR1 MNHEY, CDR2 SVGAGI. V was clipped by 7 bases and J by 1 base, with 7 bases between them. The CDR3 DNA reads as TGTGCCAGCATCACAGGGAACACCGGGGAGCTGTTTTTT. Its translation: CASITGNTGELFF.

This clone was detected once. The genes are TRBV2 and TRBJ2-7, with 11 positions matching TRBD2. The V segment lost 8 bases and the J segment 4 bases; nucleotides outside the gene matches: 7. This CDR3 contains 14 residues. In germline, CDR1 is SNHLY, CDR2 FYNNEI. The CDR3 DNA reads as TGTGCCAGCGGTCTACTAGCGGGAGTTTACGAGCAGTACTTC. It yields the protein CASGLLAGVYEQYF.

This chain links TRBV2 with TRBJ2-2; 8 bases line up with TRBD1. Per germline, CDR1 SNHLY and CDR2 FYNNEI. After removal of 4 bases from V and 2 bases from J, the junction contained 6 bases not matched to a gene. The CDR3 spans 16 residues. The CDR3 sequence: CASSVGQATNTGELFF. CDR3 coding DNA: TGTGCCAGCAGTGTGGGACAGGCGACCAACACCGGGGAGCTGTTTTTT.

This clone came up a few times. The rearrangement joins TRBV29-1 to TRBJ1-2, with TRBD1 identical over 7 bases. Germline trimming cut 4 bases from V and 2 bases from J; bases unmatched to any gene: 4. The CDR3 length is 13 residues. Germline loops: CDR1 SQVTM, CDR2 ANQGSEA. This chain's CDR3 is CSVVDRVNYGYTF. The CDR3 DNA sequence: TGCAGCGTTGTTGACAGGGTCAACTATGGCTACACCTTC.

J is TRBJ2-5 and V is TRBV6-2 or TRBV6-3; tentatively, D is TRBD1 or TRBD2 (6 bases each). With 7 bases removed from V and 4 bases from J, the gap between germline ends came to 13 bases. This CDR3 is built from 13 residues. Germline V CDR1 and CDR2: MNHEY, SVGEGT. CDR3 coding DNA: TGTGCCAGCACCCCGGGGGCAGTAGAGACCCAGTACTTC. Protein sequence: CASTPGAVETQYF.

The J gene is TRBJ1-5, the V gene TRBV6-2 or TRBV6-3; D not certain. Germline values: CDR1 MNHEY, CDR2 SVGEGT. This CDR3 has 16 residues. V shed 2 bases and J shed 2 bases, with 13 bases lying between them. CDR3 protein: CASSYHGGLGNQPQHF. The CDR3 DNA reads TGTGCCAGCAGTTACCACGGCGGGCTAGGCAATCAGCCCCAGCATTTT.

V is TRBV2 and J is TRBJ1-6; 9 bases are a match to TRBD1. V gave up 3 bases and J gave up 6 bases; unmatched junction bases: 6. CDR1 is SNHLY and CDR2 is FYNNEI in the germline V gene. The CDR3 has 16 amino acids. The DNA of the CDR3 is TGTGCCAGCAGTGATATCGGGACAGGGCTTAATTCACCCCTCCACTTT. It yields the protein CASSDIGTGLNSPLHF.

The V and J genes are TRBV7-3 and TRBJ2-2, with no clear D. The CDR3 consists of 13 residues. CDR1 and CDR2 from the germline V gene are SGHTA and FQGTGA. V was trimmed by 4 bases and J by 2 bases, leaving 5 bases between them. CDR3 sequence (DNA): TGTGCCAGCAGCTCCTATAACACCGGGGAGCTGTTTTTT. Its translation: CASSSYNTGELFF.

The chain is built from TRBV28 and TRBJ1-6, with a tentative D call TRBD1 (5 bases). Germline-derived CDR1 and CDR2 are MDHEN and SYDVKM. The CDR3 loop spans 11 amino acids. V lost 5 bases and J lost 15, with 11 bases in between. In nucleotides, the CDR3 is TGTGCCAGCAGTCCCGACAGAAACCTCCACTTT. Protein sequence: CASSPDRNLHF.

The V gene is TRBV27, the J gene TRBJ2-1, with 7 bases that match TRBD2. Germline lookup yields CDR1 MNHEY and CDR2 SMNVEV (reference sequence). This CDR3 has 15 amino acids. V shed 5 bases, J shed 0 bases, and the junction held 4 bases outside the gene matches. The CDR3 sequence: CASSHLAGSYNEQFF. The CDR3 DNA sequence: TGTGCCAGCAGTCACTTAGCGGGCTCCTACAATGAGCAGTTCTTC.

The rearrangement links TRBV19 to TRBJ2-2; TRBD1 aligns across 12 bases. CDR1 is LNHDA, CDR2 SQIVND, per germline (reference sequence). Germline trimming cut 7 bases from V and 6 bases from J; bases unmatched to any gene: 9. The CDR3 extends over 16 amino acids. In nucleotides, the CDR3 is TGTGCCAGTACCCTAAGCGGGACAGGGGGCTCCGGGGAGCTGTTTTTT. Encoded protein: CASTLSGTGGSGELFF.

J is TRBJ2-7 and V is TRBV7-9; 10 nucleotides line up with TRBD1. CDR1 is SEHNR, CDR2 FQNEAQ, per germline (reference sequence). This CDR3 is built from 14 residues. J lost 1 base, V lost 5 bases, and 2 bases had no gene match. The CDR3 nucleotides are TGTGCCAGCAGCCGGACAGGGGGTTCCTACGAGCAGTACTTC. Translating it yields CASSRTGGSYEQYF.

J is TRBJ2-7 and V is TRBV3-1 (or the pseudogene TRBV3-2); TRBD2 aligns across 7 bases. The ends lost 6 bases at V and 6 bases at J; junction bases unmatched: 11. This CDR3 is built from 14 residues. The germline gives CDR1 LGHDT, CDR2 YNNKEL (reference sequence). For the CDR3, the DNA is TGTGCCAGCAGACGGACTAGTACCGCTTCCGAGCAGTACTTC. The encoded protein is CASRRTSTASEQYF.

The chain recombines TRBV19 with TRBJ2-2, with 8 bases fitting TRBD2. CDR3 size: 17 residues. After removal of 5 bases from V and 1 base from J, the junction contained 9 bases not matched to a gene. Germline values: CDR1 LNHDA, CDR2 SQIVND (reference sequence). The CDR3 bases are TGTGCCAGTAGTCTGGTAGCGGGATCTCTGAACACCGGGGAGCTGTTTTTT. Its protein is CASSLVAGSLNTGELFF.